The 21 T cell receptor beta chains reported below all come from one sample, sequenced in a study of blood T cell repertoires in COVID-19. Libraries were prepared by immunoSEQ multiplex PCR; TCRdb keeps only in-frame clonotypes and omits some of them. The data hold approximately 470,000 clones, with about 90% observed a single time. The specimen sequenced was PBMCs or T cells enriched from blood (not recorded which). These receptors all come from a woman between 18 and 29 years old who had recovered from COVID-19.

The rearrangement joins TRBV20-1 to TRBJ2-3; D ambiguous. V was clipped by 4 bases and J by 4 bases, with 6 bases between them. The CDR3 extends over 11 amino acids. Looked up from germline, CDR1 is DFQATT and CDR2 is SNEGSKA (reference sequence). The CDR3: CSAKAPDTQYF. In DNA form, the CDR3 reads TGCAGTGCTAAAGCTCCAGATACGCAGTATTTT.

On this clone: Relative to the germline gene, one junction end is altered; a read error may explain this. This chain joins TRBV6-2 or TRBV6-3 and TRBJ1-2, with D perhaps matching TRBD1 (5 bases). This CDR3 is 12 amino acids long. Germline CDR1 is MNHEY and CDR2 is SVGEGT. The CDR3 DNA reads as TGTGCCAGCAGTGACTCCAGGGTTGGCTACACCTTC. It yields the protein CASSDSRVGYTF.

The chain uses TRBV2 and TRBJ1-5; no reliable D call. Germline CDR1 reads SNHLY; CDR2 reads FYNNEI. This CDR3 region has 13 residues. The V end lost 6 bases, the J end lost 4 bases, and 10 bases lay between the germline ends. CDR3 sequence: CASRGDLNQPQHF. The CDR3, as DNA: TGTGCCAGCAGGGGAGATCTAAATCAGCCCCAGCATTTT. Variable domain in full (rest from reference TRBV2 and TRBJ1-5): EPEVTQTPSHQVTQMGQEVILRCVPISNHLYFYWYRQILGQKVEFLVSFYNNEISEKSEIFDDQFSVERPDGSNFTLKIRSTKLEDSAMYFCASRGDLNQPQHFGDGTRLSIL.

J is TRBJ2-7 and V is TRBV27; 7 nucleotides match TRBD1. CDR1 MNHEY and CDR2 SMNVEV come from the germline V gene (reference sequence). Trimming cost V 8 bases and J 4 bases; bases outside gene matches: 14. This CDR3 is 15 amino acids long. CDR3 region: CASEGKTGKKYEQYF. CDR3 nucleotide sequence: TGTGCCAGCGAGGGAAAGACAGGGAAAAAGTACGAGCAGTACTTC.

The J gene is TRBJ2-5, the V gene TRBV4-1, with 7 bases fitting TRBD2. Unmatched junction bases numbered 10, after V lost 1 base and J lost 2 bases. CDR3 length equals 17 residues. Germline V gives CDR1 MGHRA, CDR2 YSYEKL. The CDR3 reads CASSQAPFGLVQETQYF. DNA of the CDR3: TGCGCCAGCAGCCAAGCCCCTTTTGGACTAGTTCAAGAGACCCAGTACTTC.

This clone was recorded a few times. The V call is TRBV5-1, the J call TRBJ1-1, with D uncertain. Per germline, CDR1 SGHRS and CDR2 YFSETQ. CDR3 length equals 13 residues. The V end was cut by 3 bases, the J end by 0 bases, with 6 bases between. The CDR3 loop reads CASSSPLNTEAFF. Here the CDR3 DNA reads TGCGCCAGCAGCTCCCCCTTGAACACTGAAGCTTTCTTT.

The rearrangement joins TRBV13 to TRBJ2-3; 9 bases are a match to TRBD2. The V gene's germline CDR1 is PRHDT and CDR2 FYEKMQ (reference sequence). The V and J ends lost 5 bases and 6 bases, in that order; junction bases with no gene match: 12. The CDR3 extends over 16 amino acids. CDR3 sequence reads: CASSPRSGGELDTQYF. CDR3 bases: TGTGCCAGCAGCCCCCGTAGCGGGGGAGAATTGGATACGCAGTATTTT.

The chain employs TRBV3-1 (or the pseudogene TRBV3-2) and TRBJ2-3, with D possibly being TRBD1 (5 bases). CDR3 length equals 14 residues. Between the trimmed V and J ends, which lost 4 bases and 1 base, there was a span of 9 bases. Germline loops: CDR1 LGHDT, CDR2 YNNKEL (reference sequence). CDR3 protein: CASSLGAGTDTQYF. The CDR3, as DNA: TGTGCCAGCAGCCTTGGGGCGGGCACAGATACGCAGTATTTT.

The chain joins TRBV2 to TRBJ2-3; TRBD2 agrees at 14 bases. Germline V gene sequence: CDR1 SNHLY, CDR2 FYNNEI. The V and J ends lost 6 bases and 3 bases, in that order; junction bases with no gene match: 5. The CDR3 length is 16 residues. CDR3 nucleotides: TGTGCCAGCAGACCGAGGACTAGCGGGGGGACAGATACGCAGTATTTT. Translating it yields CASRPRTSGGTDTQYF.

The chain combines TRBV7-9 with TRBJ1-4; 9 bases map to TRBD1. This CDR3 spans 16 amino acids. V trimming: 5 bases; J trimming: 4 bases; junction bases outside the gene matches: 8. Germline V lookup: CDR1 SEHNR, CDR2 FQNEAQ (reference sequence). The CDR3 region is CASSTGQGSFNEKLFF. The CDR3 DNA reads as TGTGCCAGCAGCACGGGACAGGGCTCCTTTAATGAAAAACTGTTTTTT.

The gene calls are TRBV5-5 and TRBJ1-1; 7 bases match TRBD1. The CDR3 loop spans 18 amino acids. V gave up 4 bases and J gave up 0 bases; unmatched junction bases: 15. From germline, CDR1 is SGHKS and CDR2 YYEKEE (reference sequence). The CDR3 bases are TGTGCCAGCAGCCCGCGTTGGGACAGTTCGGCCGTGAACACTGAAGCTTTCTTT. This encodes CASSPRWDSSAVNTEAFF.

In the case of this clone: In the same sample, other DNA sequences code for this CDR3. Here the CDR3 DNA reads TGCGCCAGCAGCTTGGCCGGGGGGGACGAGCAGTACTTC. Translation: CASSLAGGDEQYF. The chain links TRBV5-1 to TRBJ2-7, with 8 bases fitting TRBD2. From germline, CDR1 is SGHRS and CDR2 YFSETQ. CDR3 size: 13 residues. V was pared by 0 bases and J by 5 bases, with 1 base of the junction left unmatched.

This chain links TRBV3-1 (or the pseudogene TRBV3-2) with TRBJ1-1; D perhaps matches TRBD1 (5 bases). Trimming shortened V by 4 bases and J by 1 base, and 10 bases separated the two germline ends. The CDR3 is made up of 14 amino acids. CDR1 and CDR2 from the germline V gene are LGHDT and YNNKEL (reference sequence). The CDR3 DNA reads TGTGCCAGCAGCCCCCATGGGGCGAACACTGAAGCTTTCTTT. This sequence encodes CASSPHGANTEAFF.

The chain recombines TRBV5-1 with TRBJ1-3; tentatively, D is TRBD1 (5 bases). Germline V gene lookup returns CDR1 SGHRS and CDR2 YFSETQ. V lost 3 bases, J lost 0 bases, and 13 bases lay in between. The CDR3 extends over 16 amino acids. CDR3 protein: CASSSGALSSGNTIYF. The CDR3, as DNA: TGCGCCAGCAGCTCTGGGGCCCTGAGCTCTGGAAACACCATATATTTT. Looking up the rest from reference TRBV5-1 and TRBJ1-3 gives the full variable domain: KAGVTQTPRYLIKTRGQQVTLSCSPISGHRSVSWYQQTPGQGLQFLFEYFSETQRNKGNFPGRFSGRQFSNSRSEMNVSTLELGDSALYLCASSSGALSSGNTIYFGEGSWLTVV.

The chain couples TRBV2 to TRBJ2-2; 10 bases map to TRBD1. CDR3 length: 16 residues. Germline values: CDR1 SNHLY, CDR2 FYNNEI. V was clipped by 6 bases and J by 6 bases; unmatched bases: 10. The CDR3 loop is CASRPLGTGVSGELFF. CDR3 bases: TGTGCCAGCAGGCCTCTCGGGACAGGGGTATCCGGGGAGCTGTTTTTT.

V is TRBV19 and J is TRBJ2-2; maybe TRBD2 (5 bases). The CDR3 has 13 residues. Trimming took 5 bases from V and 6 from J, leaving 10 bases between them. Germline CDR1 reads LNHDA; CDR2 reads SQIVND (reference sequence). CDR3 protein: CASSGLGAGELFF. For the CDR3, the DNA is TGTGCCAGTAGTGGGCTCGGGGCCGGGGAGCTGTTTTTT.

The chain has TRBV2 and TRBJ1-4; 9 nucleotides line up with TRBD1. V lost 3 bases, J lost 5 bases, and 7 bases stayed unmatched. The germline gives CDR1 SNHLY, CDR2 FYNNEI. The CDR3 totals 16 residues. The CDR3 spells CASSERSGTGNEKLFF. CDR3 sequence (DNA): TGTGCCAGCAGTGAGAGGAGTGGGACAGGGAATGAAAAACTGTTTTTT. Full variable domain (rest looked up from reference TRBV2 and TRBJ1-4): EPEVTQTPSHQVTQMGQEVILRCVPISNHLYFYWYRQILGQKVEFLVSFYNNEISEKSEIFDDQFSVERPDGSNFTLKIRSTKLEDSAMYFCASSERSGTGNEKLFFGSGTQLSVL.

DNA for the CDR3: TGTGCCAGCAGCGTAATAGGAGACACTGAAGCTTTCTTT. The encoded protein is CASSVIGDTEAFF. The chain is built from TRBV9 and TRBJ1-1; D gene ambiguous. The CDR3 has 13 amino acids. V lost 1 base and J 3 bases, leaving 7 bases between the germline ends. In germline, CDR1 is SGDLS, CDR2 YYNGEE.

J is TRBJ1-4 and V is TRBV14; maybe TRBD1 (6 bases). The CDR3 totals 12 residues. In germline, CDR1 is SGHDN, CDR2 FVKESK. V lost 2 bases and J lost 8, with 6 bases in between. In nucleotides, the CDR3 is TGTGCCAGCAGCCAAACAGGGGAAAAACTGTTTTTT. Its protein is CASSQTGEKLFF.

The chain couples TRBV5-1 to TRBJ2-3; 8 bases match TRBD2. Germline-derived CDR1 and CDR2 are SGHRS and YFSETQ. V gave up 6 bases and J gave up 0 bases; unmatched junction bases: 6. The CDR3 is 15 amino acids. CDR3 bases: TGCGCCAGCACCCAGCGGGGGACCAGCACAGATACGCAGTATTTT. Its protein is CASTQRGTSTDTQYF. Variable domain in full (rest from reference TRBV5-1 and TRBJ2-3): KAGVTQTPRYLIKTRGQQVTLSCSPISGHRSVSWYQQTPGQGLQFLFEYFSETQRNKGNFPGRFSGRQFSNSRSEMNVSTLELGDSALYLCASTQRGTSTDTQYFGPGTRLTVL.

V and J are TRBV18 and TRBJ2-1; TRBD2 matches at 9 bases. This CDR3 is 14 amino acids long. Germline V CDR1 and CDR2: KGHSH, LQKENI. Trimming at V came to 6 bases and at J to 8 bases, leaving 8 bases not matched to a gene. CDR3 in DNA: TGTGCCAGCTCGCGCGGGGGGGCTTTAGATGAGCAGTTCTTC. This gives the protein CASSRGGALDEQFF.